Shown below are 13 T cell receptor beta chains from a single sample sequenced in a study of cytomegalovirus exposure and HLA in healthy donors. Primers included in the PCR were 60 Vbeta and 13 Jbeta primers. The method was immunoSEQ multiplex PCR; TCRdb's version includes in-frame clones alone and lacks a portion of them. This sample yields roughly 160,000 clones, of which roughly 79% are seen a single time; around 15% belongs to the top ten. The sequencing sample was made of PBMCs. These TCRs come from a man over 45 in good health and CMV-seropositive.

This chain links TRBV2 with TRBJ1-2, with D tentatively TRBD1 (6 bases). CDR1 and CDR2 (germline): SNHLY, FYNNEI. CDR3 length: 14 residues. Trimming removed 7 bases from V and 2 bases from J, with 14 bases in between. CDR3 sequence reads: CASIQGGRNYGYTF. The CDR3 nucleotides are TGTGCCAGCATACAAGGGGGTAGAAACTATGGCTACACCTTC.

The chain has TRBV4-3 and TRBJ1-6; a possible D gene is TRBD1 (6 bases). Germline loops: CDR1 LGHNA, CDR2 YSLEER. The CDR3 spans 18 residues. Trimming removed 4 bases at V and 0 bases at J, with 16 bases between. CDR3 sequence reads: CASSPKYRASSYNSPLHF. The CDR3, as DNA: TGCGCCAGCAGCCCGAAATACAGGGCCAGCTCCTATAATTCACCCCTCCACTTT.

V usage is TRBV30 and J usage is TRBJ1-1; D is unresolved. Germline V gene sequence: CDR1 GTSNPN, CDR2 SVGIG (reference sequence). The CDR3 length is 11 residues. Trimming removed 5 bases from V and 10 bases from J, with 14 bases in between. As DNA, the CDR3 is TGTGCCTGGGGTCGCGAACGGGGAGCTTTCTTT. This sequence encodes CAWGRERGAFF. Looking up the rest from reference TRBV30 and TRBJ1-1 gives the full variable domain: SQTIHQWPATLVQPVGSPLSLECTVEGTSNPNLYWYRQAAGRGLQLLFYSVGIGQISSEVPQNLSASRPQDRQFILSSKKLLLSDSGFYLCAWGRERGAFFGQGTRLTVV.

The chain is built from TRBV28 and TRBJ2-5; 8 bases match TRBD1. The CDR3 totals 16 residues. Per the germline V gene, CDR1 is MDHEN and CDR2 is SYDVKM. Germline trimming cut 2 bases from V and 6 bases from J; bases unmatched to any gene: 11. In DNA, the CDR3 is TGTGCCAGCAGTTTAGAACTCCAGGGGGCGCGGAAGACCCAGTACTTC. This encodes CASSLELQGARKTQYF.

This clone was observed a handful of times. The chain uses TRBV4-2 and TRBJ1-1; 9 positions match TRBD1. Trimming took 4 bases from V and 3 from J; bases not matched to a gene: 3. Germline V gene sequence: CDR1 LGHNA, CDR2 YNFKEQ. This CDR3 comprises 14 residues. The DNA for the CDR3 is TGTGCCAGCAGCCGGGACAGGGTGGACACTGAAGCTTTCTTT. Translating gives CASSRDRVDTEAFF.

The chain couples TRBV14 to TRBJ2-2; 8 bases agree with TRBD2. The trim removed 4 bases at V and 5 bases at J, leaving 6 bases unmatched. CDR3 size: 15 residues. Per the germline V gene, CDR1 is SGHDN and CDR2 is FVKESK. CDR3 nucleotide sequence: TGTGCCAGCAGCCCCCGACTAGCGAGTACCGGGGAGCTGTTTTTT. Residues: CASSPRLASTGELFF.

The chain links TRBV11-2 to TRBJ1-2; D remains unclear. Germline assignment: CDR1 SGHAT and CDR2 FQNNGV. The CDR3 is 16 residues long. The V end lost 6 bases, the J end lost 2 bases, and 19 bases lay between the germline ends. The CDR3 region is CASRRPGSRTNYGYTF. CDR3 nucleotide sequence: TGTGCCAGCAGGCGACCGGGGTCCCGGACGAACTATGGCTACACCTTC. The whole variable domain, remainder taken from reference TRBV11-2 and TRBJ1-2, is EAGVAQSPRYKIIEKRQSVAFWCNPISGHATLYWYQQILGQGPKLLIQFQNNGVVDDSQLPKDRFSAERLKGVDSTLKIQPAKLEDSAVYLCASRRPGSRTNYGYTFGSGTRLTVV.

This sequence joins TRBV5-4 and TRBJ2-7, with TRBD1 matching 9 bases. Germline CDR1 is SGHNT and CDR2 is YYREEE (reference sequence). The CDR3 runs to 15 residues. With 4 bases clipped from V and 2 bases from J, the junction kept 7 bases outside the gene matches. CDR3 nucleotide sequence: TGTGCCAGCAGCCCGGCCGGGACAGGGACCTACGAGCAGTACTTC. The encoded protein is CASSPAGTGTYEQYF.

This chain connects TRBV5-6 to TRBJ2-7; the match to TRBD1 covers 12 bases. Germline V gives CDR1 SGHDT, CDR2 YYEEEE. CDR3 length: 13 amino acids. CDR3 in DNA: TGTGCCAGCAGCTATGGGACAGGGGGCTCCCAAGCCGTC. This gives the protein CASSYGTGGSQAV.

This chain uses TRBV5-1 with TRBJ2-5; 8 nucleotides align to TRBD2. This CDR3 spans 16 amino acids. The V gene's germline CDR1 is SGHRS and CDR2 YFSETQ. V lost 1 base and J lost 3; bases outside the gene matches: 8. CDR3 loop: CASSLFPNGGEETQYF. CDR3 coding DNA: TGCGCCAGCAGCTTGTTTCCTAACGGGGGGGAAGAGACCCAGTACTTC.

The V call is TRBV30, the J call TRBJ1-2, with 12 bases fitting TRBD1. With 7 bases clipped from V and 7 bases from J, the junction kept 13 bases outside the gene matches. This CDR3 has 15 amino acids. The germline V gene encodes CDR1 GTSNPN and CDR2 SVGIG (reference sequence). This CDR3 reads CASHPGTGGAGGYTF. CDR3 DNA sequence: TGTGCCTCCCACCCCGGGACAGGGGGCGCAGGTGGCTACACCTTC.

This chain connects TRBV5-1 to TRBJ2-7; 8 nucleotides align to TRBD2. This CDR3 spans 14 amino acids. Looked up from germline, CDR1 is SGHRS and CDR2 is YFSETQ. The junction had 4 bases not matched to a gene; V was cut back by 0 bases and J by 5 bases. CDR3 sequence reads: CASSLGGSGNEQYF. DNA of the CDR3: TGCGCCAGCAGCTTGGGAGGTAGCGGGAACGAGCAGTACTTC.

Comments on this clone: The sample carries other DNA sequences with the same CDR3. The chain joins TRBV5-6 to TRBJ2-7; TRBD1 matches 8 bases. The V gene's germline CDR1 is SGHDT and CDR2 YYEEEE. After removal of 0 bases from V and 3 bases from J, the junction contained 2 bases not matched to a gene. This CDR3 spans 14 amino acids. The CDR3 DNA follows: TGTGCCAGCAGCTTGGGAACAGGGGGCTACGAGCAGTACGTC. This sequence encodes CASSLGTGGYEQYV.